The 10 T cell receptor beta chains in this list originate from one sample, sequenced in a study of T cell responses to AZD1222 COVID-19 vaccine. The assay was immunoSEQ multiplex PCR, and TCRdb's table has in-frame clones only and misses some. The sample lists some 160,000 clones, approximately 91% seen once, with just under 2% in the top ten. This material consisted of peripheral blood, taken 28 days after the second AZD1222 dose. These receptors were obtained from an adult who received the AZD1222 COVID-19 vaccine.

The chain uses TRBV30 and TRBJ2-5; D gene ambiguous. The CDR3 spans 14 residues. Germline V gene sequence: CDR1 GTSNPN, CDR2 SVGIG (reference sequence). Between the trimmed V and J ends, which lost 1 base and 4 bases, there was a span of 13 bases. CDR3 nucleotides: TGTGCCTGGAGTGACCATCGAGAAGGAGAGACCCAGTACTTC. It codes for CAWSDHREGETQYF.

This clone was picked up one time. This rearrangement joins TRBV18 to TRBJ2-5; D gene unclear. The CDR3 runs to 12 residues. The V and J ends lost 3 bases and 5 bases respectively, with 7 bases between them. Germline CDR1 is KGHSH and CDR2 is LQKENI. The DNA of the CDR3 is TGTGCCAGCTCACCGTCGGGCGAGACCCAGTACTTC. Its translation: CASSPSGETQYF.

The J gene is TRBJ2-7, the V gene TRBV3-1 (or the pseudogene TRBV3-2), with a possible D match to TRBD1 (6 bases). The V gene lost 4 bases and the J gene lost 5 bases, with 9 bases spanning the gap. The germline gives CDR1 LGHDT, CDR2 YNNKEL (reference sequence). The CDR3 spans 12 residues. The CDR3 region is CASSLTGNEQYF. CDR3 sequence (DNA): TGTGCCAGCAGCCTAACAGGGAACGAGCAGTACTTC.

This chain connects TRBV25-1 to TRBJ1-2; possibly TRBD1 for D (5 bases). The CDR3 covers 15 residues. V gave up 1 base and J gave up 0 bases, with 9 bases separating them. Germline assignment: CDR1 MGHDK and CDR2 SYGVNS. CDR3 DNA: TGTGCCAGCAGTGAATCGGGCAGGGCTAACTATGGCTACACCTTC. Translating gives CASSESGRANYGYTF.

The chain joins TRBV2 to TRBJ2-5; 8 positions agree with TRBD1. CDR1 and CDR2 (germline): SNHLY, FYNNEI. J was trimmed by 11 bases and V by 8 bases; bases with no gene match: 16. This CDR3 spans 14 amino acids. The CDR3 here is CASVETTGGSRQYF. CDR3 bases: TGTGCCAGCGTGGAAACAACAGGGGGTAGCAGACAGTACTTC.

The rearrangement joins TRBV7-6 to TRBJ1-1; 10 bases map to TRBD1. J lost 7 bases, V lost 1 base, and 9 bases had no gene match. The V gene's germline CDR1 is SGHVS and CDR2 FNYEAQ. The CDR3 is made up of 16 amino acids. CDR3 DNA: TGTGCCAGCAGCTTAGAGACAGGGGGCGCGCTCATTGAAGCTTTCTTT. Translating gives CASSLETGGALIEAFF.

This rearrangement joins TRBV9 to TRBJ2-2, with 7 bases fitting TRBD2. Trimming removed 3 bases from V and 5 bases from J; junction bases left unmatched: 10. CDR3 length equals 16 residues. From germline, CDR1 is SGDLS and CDR2 YYNGEE. CDR3 DNA sequence: TGTGCCAGCAGCGCCCTGCCGGGGGGACTTACCGGGGAGCTGTTTTTT. Its translation: CASSALPGGLTGELFF.

V and J are TRBV5-1 and TRBJ1-2; 7 bases are shared with TRBD1. Looked up from germline, CDR1 is SGHRS and CDR2 is YFSETQ. This CDR3 is built from 15 residues. Trimming cost V 4 bases and J 0 bases; bases outside gene matches: 6. The CDR3 DNA is TGCGCCAGCAGCCCTGGGACAGCTACTAACTATGGCTACACCTTC. This gives the protein CASSPGTATNYGYTF.

In this sample, this clone turned up once. This chain connects TRBV9 to TRBJ2-1; 8 bases are shared with TRBD2. Trimming removed 3 bases from V and 7 bases from J; junction bases left unmatched: 9. The CDR3 is 15 residues long. The germline gives CDR1 SGDLS, CDR2 YYNGEE. CDR3 protein: CASSARPGLGNEQFF. For the CDR3, the DNA is TGTGCCAGCAGCGCTAGACCGGGACTAGGGAATGAGCAGTTCTTC.

CDR3 residues: CASSLVQGAQGYTF. The CDR3 DNA reads TGTGCCAGCAGCTTGGTTCAGGGGGCGCAGGGCTACACCTTC. The chain is built from TRBV7-2 and TRBJ1-2; 8 bases align to TRBD1. Germline V gives CDR1 SGHTA, CDR2 FQGNSA. CDR3 length equals 14 residues. V was pared by 3 bases and J by 8 bases, with 8 bases of the junction left unmatched.